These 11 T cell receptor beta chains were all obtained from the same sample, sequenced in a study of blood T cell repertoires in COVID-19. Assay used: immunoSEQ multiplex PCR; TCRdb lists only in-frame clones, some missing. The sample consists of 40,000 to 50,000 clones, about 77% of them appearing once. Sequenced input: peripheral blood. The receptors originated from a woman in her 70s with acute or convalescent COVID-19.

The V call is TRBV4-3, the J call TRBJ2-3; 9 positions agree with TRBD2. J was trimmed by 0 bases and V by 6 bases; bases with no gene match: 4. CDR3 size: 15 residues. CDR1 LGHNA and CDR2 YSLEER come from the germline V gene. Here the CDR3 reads CASSRGGVSTDTQYF. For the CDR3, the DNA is TGCGCCAGCAGTCGCGGGGGGGTTAGCACAGATACGCAGTATTTT.

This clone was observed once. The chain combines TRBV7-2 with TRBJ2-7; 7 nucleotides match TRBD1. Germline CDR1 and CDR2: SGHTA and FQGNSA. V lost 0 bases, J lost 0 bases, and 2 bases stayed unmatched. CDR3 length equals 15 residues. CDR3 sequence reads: CASSLAGTASYEQYF. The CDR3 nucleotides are TGTGCCAGCAGCTTAGCAGGGACAGCCTCCTACGAGCAGTACTTC.

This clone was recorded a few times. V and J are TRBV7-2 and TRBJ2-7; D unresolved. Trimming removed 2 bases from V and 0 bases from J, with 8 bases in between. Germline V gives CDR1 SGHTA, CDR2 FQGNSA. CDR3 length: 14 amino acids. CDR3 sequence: CASSLLASSYEQYF. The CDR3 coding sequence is TGTGCCAGCAGCTTATTAGCTAGCTCCTACGAGCAGTACTTC.

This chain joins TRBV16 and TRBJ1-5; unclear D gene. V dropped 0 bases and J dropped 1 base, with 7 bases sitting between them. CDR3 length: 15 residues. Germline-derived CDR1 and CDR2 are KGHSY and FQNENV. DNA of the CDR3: TGTGCCAGCAGCCAATCGGGCGACAGCAATCAGCCCCAGCATTTT. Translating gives CASSQSGDSNQPQHF.

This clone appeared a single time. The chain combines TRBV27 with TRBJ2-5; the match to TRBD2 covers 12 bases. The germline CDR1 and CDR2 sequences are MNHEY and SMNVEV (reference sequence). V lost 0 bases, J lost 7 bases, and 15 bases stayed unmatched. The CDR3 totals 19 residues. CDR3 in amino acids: CASSLSVGLAGGIARTQYF. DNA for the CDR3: TGTGCCAGCAGTTTATCGGTGGGCCTAGCGGGGGGGATTGCCAGGACCCAGTACTTC.

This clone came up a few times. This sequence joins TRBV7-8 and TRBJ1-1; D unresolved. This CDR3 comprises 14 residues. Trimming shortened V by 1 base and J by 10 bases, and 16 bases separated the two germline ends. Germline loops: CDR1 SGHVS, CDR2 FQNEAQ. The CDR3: CASSLGEGRGRAFF. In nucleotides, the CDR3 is TGTGCCAGCAGCTTAGGTGAGGGCCGAGGTAGAGCTTTCTTT.

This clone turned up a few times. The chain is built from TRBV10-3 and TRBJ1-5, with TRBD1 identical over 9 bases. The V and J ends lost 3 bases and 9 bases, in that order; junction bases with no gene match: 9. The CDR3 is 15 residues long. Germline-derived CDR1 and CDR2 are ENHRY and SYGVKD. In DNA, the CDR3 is TGTGCCATCAGTGATGGGACAGGGAATTATTGGCCCCAGCATTTT. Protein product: CAISDGTGNYWPQHF.

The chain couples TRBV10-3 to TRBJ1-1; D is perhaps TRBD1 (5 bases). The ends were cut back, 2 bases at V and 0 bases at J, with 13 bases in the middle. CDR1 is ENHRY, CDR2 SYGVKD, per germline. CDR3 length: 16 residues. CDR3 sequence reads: CAISEVRRGMNTEAFF. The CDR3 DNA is TGTGCCATCAGTGAGGTGCGGCGGGGGATGAACACTGAAGCTTTCTTT.

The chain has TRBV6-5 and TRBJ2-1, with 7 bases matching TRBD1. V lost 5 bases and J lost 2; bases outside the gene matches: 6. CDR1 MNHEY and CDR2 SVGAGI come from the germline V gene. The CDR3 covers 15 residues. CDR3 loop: CASSPDRAPYNEQFF. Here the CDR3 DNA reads TGTGCCAGCAGTCCCGACAGGGCCCCCTACAATGAGCAGTTCTTC.

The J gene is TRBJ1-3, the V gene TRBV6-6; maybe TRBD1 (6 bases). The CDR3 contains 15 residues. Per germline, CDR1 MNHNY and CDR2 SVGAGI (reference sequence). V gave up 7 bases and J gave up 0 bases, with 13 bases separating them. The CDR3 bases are TGTGCCAGCAAAACGGACAGTAACTCTGGAAACACCATATATTTT. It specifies CASKTDSNSGNTIYF.

The CDR3 region is CASSPKGVEQFF. The CDR3 nucleotides read TGTGCCAGCAGCCCTAAGGGGGTTGAGCAGTTCTTC. J is TRBJ2-1 and V is TRBV14, with D perhaps TRBD1 (6 bases). The CDR3 has 12 residues. Trimming removed 4 bases at V and 9 bases at J, with 10 bases between. Germline V gene sequence: CDR1 SGHDN, CDR2 FVKESK.